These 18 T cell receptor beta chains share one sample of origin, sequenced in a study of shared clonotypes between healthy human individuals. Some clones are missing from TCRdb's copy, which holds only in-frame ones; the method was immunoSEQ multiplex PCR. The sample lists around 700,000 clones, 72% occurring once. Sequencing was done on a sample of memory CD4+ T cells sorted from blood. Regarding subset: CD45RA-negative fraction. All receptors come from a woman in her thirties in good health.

The CDR3 region is CASSENSRAGETQYF. CDR3 nucleotides: TGTGCCAGCAGTGAAAACTCTCGGGCGGGAGAGACCCAGTACTTC. This chain uses TRBV2 with TRBJ2-5, with D possibly matching TRBD2 (5 bases). V gave up 2 bases and J gave up 4 bases, with 14 bases separating them. The CDR3 sequence is 15 residues long. Germline V gives CDR1 SNHLY, CDR2 FYNNEI. Full variable domain (remainder filled in from reference TRBV2 and TRBJ2-5): EPEVTQTPSHQVTQMGQEVILRCVPISNHLYFYWYRQILGQKVEFLVSFYNNEISEKSEIFDDQFSVERPDGSNFTLKIRSTKLEDSAMYFCASSENSRAGETQYFGPGTRLLVL.

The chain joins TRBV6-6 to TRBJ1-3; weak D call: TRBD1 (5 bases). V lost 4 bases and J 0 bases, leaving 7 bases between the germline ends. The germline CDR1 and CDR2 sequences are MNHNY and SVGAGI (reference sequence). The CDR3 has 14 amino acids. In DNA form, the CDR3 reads TGTGCCAGCAGTTCTGGGGGCTCTGGAAACACCATATATTTT. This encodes CASSSGGSGNTIYF.

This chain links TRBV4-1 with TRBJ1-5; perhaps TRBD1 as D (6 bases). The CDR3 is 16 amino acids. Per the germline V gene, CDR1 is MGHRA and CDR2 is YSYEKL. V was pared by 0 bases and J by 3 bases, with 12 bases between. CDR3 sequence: CASSQDRAGVNQPQHF. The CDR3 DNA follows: TGCGCCAGCAGCCAAGATCGGGCAGGGGTCAATCAGCCCCAGCATTTT.

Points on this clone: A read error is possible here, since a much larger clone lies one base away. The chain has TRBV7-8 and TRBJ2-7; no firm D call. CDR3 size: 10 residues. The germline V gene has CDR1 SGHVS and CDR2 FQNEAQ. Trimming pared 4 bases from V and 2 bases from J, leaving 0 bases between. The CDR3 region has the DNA TGTGCCAGCAGCTCCTACGAGCAGTACTTC. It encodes CASSSYEQYF.

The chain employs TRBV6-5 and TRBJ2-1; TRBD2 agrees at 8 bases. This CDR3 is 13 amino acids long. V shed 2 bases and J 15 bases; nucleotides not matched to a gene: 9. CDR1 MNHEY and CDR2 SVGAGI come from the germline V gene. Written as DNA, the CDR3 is TGTGCCAGCAGTTACATCGGGACTAGAAGTTTGTTCTTC. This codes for CASSYIGTRSLFF.

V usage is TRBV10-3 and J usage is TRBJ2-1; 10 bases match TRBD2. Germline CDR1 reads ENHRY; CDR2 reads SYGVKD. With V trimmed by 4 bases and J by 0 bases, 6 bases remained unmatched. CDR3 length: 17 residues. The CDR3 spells CAISGLAGVSSYNEQFF. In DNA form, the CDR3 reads TGTGCCATCAGTGGGCTAGCGGGAGTTTCCTCCTACAATGAGCAGTTCTTC.

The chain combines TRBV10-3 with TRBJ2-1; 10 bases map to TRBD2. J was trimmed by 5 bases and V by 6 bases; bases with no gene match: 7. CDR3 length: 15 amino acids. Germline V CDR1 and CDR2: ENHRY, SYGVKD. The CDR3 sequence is CAIRTGTSVNNEQFF. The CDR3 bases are TGTGCCATCAGGACCGGGACTAGCGTCAACAATGAGCAGTTCTTC.

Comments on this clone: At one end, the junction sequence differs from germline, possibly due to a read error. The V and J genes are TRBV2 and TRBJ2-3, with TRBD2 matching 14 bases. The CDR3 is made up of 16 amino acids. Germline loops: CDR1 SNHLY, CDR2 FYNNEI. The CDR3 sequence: CASSEGLAGGPDTLYF. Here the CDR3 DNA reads TGTGCCAGCAGTGAAGGACTAGCGGGAGGGCCTGACACGCTGTATTTT.

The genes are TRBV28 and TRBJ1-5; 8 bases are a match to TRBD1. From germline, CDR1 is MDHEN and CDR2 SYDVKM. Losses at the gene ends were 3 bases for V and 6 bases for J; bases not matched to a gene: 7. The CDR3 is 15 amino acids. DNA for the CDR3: TGTGCCAGCAGTTTCCAGGGGGCAAAGAGTCAGCCCCAGCATTTT. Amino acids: CASSFQGAKSQPQHF.

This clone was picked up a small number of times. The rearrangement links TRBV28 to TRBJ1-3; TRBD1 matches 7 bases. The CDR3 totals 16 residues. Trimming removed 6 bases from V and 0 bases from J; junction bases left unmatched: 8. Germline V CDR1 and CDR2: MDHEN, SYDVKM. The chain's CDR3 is CASRPGQPFSGNTIYF. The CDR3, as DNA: TGTGCCAGCAGGCCGGGACAGCCCTTCTCTGGAAACACCATATATTTT.

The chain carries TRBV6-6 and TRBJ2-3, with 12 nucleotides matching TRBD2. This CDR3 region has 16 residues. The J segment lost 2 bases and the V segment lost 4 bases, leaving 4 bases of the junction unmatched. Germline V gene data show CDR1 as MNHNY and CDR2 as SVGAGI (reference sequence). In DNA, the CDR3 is TGTGCCAGCAGTTCAAGGACTAGCGGGACCACAGATACGCAGTATTTT. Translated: CASSSRTSGTTDTQYF.

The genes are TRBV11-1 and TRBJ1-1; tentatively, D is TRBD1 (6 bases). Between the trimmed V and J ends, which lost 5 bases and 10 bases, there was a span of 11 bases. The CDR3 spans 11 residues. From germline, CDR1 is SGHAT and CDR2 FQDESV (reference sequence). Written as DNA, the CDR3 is TGTGCCAGCAGCCCGGGGGCCGGAGCTTTCTTT. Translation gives CASSPGAGAFF.

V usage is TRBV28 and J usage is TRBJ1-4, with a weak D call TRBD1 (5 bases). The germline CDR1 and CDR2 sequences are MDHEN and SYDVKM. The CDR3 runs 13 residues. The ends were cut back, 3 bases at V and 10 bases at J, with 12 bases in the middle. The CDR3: CASSFPRQGKLFF. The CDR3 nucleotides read TGTGCCAGCAGTTTCCCACGGCAGGGAAAACTGTTTTTT.

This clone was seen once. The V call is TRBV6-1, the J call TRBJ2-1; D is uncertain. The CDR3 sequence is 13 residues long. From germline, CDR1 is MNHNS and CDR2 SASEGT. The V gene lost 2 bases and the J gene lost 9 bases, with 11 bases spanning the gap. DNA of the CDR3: TGTGCCAGCAGTGAATTCGGCGACACTGAGCAGTTCTTC. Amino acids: CASSEFGDTEQFF.

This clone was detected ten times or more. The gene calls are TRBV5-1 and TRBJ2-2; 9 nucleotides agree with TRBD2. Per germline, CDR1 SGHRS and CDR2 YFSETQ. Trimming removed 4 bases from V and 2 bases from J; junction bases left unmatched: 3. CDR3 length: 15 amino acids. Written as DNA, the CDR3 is TGCGCCAGCAGCCGACTAGCGGATAACACCGGGGAGCTGTTTTTT. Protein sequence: CASSRLADNTGELFF.

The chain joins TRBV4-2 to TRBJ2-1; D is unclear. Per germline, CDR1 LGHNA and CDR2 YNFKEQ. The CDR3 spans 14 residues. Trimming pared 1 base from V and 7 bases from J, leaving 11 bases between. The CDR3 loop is CASSQAYQQNEQFF. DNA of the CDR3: TGTGCCAGCAGCCAAGCGTACCAACAGAATGAGCAGTTCTTC.

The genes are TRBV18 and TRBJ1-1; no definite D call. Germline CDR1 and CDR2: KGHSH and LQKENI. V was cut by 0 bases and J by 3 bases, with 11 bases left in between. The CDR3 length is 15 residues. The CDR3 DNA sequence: TGTGCCAGCTCACCACCTTCAGATTTGGACACTGAAGCTTTCTTT. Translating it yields CASSPPSDLDTEAFF.

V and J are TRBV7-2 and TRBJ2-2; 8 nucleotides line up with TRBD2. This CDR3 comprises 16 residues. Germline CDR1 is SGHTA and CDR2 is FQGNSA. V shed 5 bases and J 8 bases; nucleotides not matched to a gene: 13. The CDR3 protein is CASSPSGSPSKGELFF. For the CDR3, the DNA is TGTGCCAGCAGCCCCAGCGGGAGCCCTTCAAAGGGGGAGCTGTTTTTT.